What follows are 2 T cell receptor beta chains derived from one specimen sequenced in a study of liver allograft versus peripheral blood T cells. The overall study: Transplanted-liver and recipient peripheral blood T cell receptor repertoires were compared.

TCRdb re-analysed the reads in MiXCR, keeping a single row per CDR3 protein. The sample gives approximately 16,000 distinct CDR3 sequences, 22% of which show up once; about 13% is in the top ten. The source is a human patient who had a liver transplant. The graft donor may have given rise to some T cells.

This clonotype was seen at least ten times. This sequence joins TRBV19 and TRBJ2-3; TRBD1 matches 7 bases. CDR3 length: 14 amino acids. Germline lookup yields CDR1 LNHDA and CDR2 SQIVND (reference sequence). J lost 2 bases, V lost 6 bases, and 5 bases had no gene match. For the CDR3, the DNA is TGTGCCAGTAGGACAGGGTCGGCCACAGATACGCAGTATTTT. Protein: CASRTGSATDTQYF.

V is TRBV28 and J is TRBJ2-5; tentatively, D is TRBD1 (5 bases). V lost 1 base to trimming and J lost 2 bases, with 8 bases between them. CDR1 and CDR2 (germline): MDHEN, SYDVKM. The CDR3 runs to 14 residues. The CDR3 loop is CASSLLQAQETQYF. As DNA, the CDR3 is TGTGCCAGCAGTTTATTACAGGCACAAGAGACCCAGTACTTC.